These T cell receptor beta chains were read from a single sample in a study of OX40 agonist ivuxolimab in advanced cancers. Assay: immunoSEQ multiplex PCR; the TCRdb copy retains only in-frame clones and omits some. This table holds about 100,000 clones, roughly nine tenths found once. The sequenced sample was CD4+ or CD8+ T cells sorted from blood, obtained in a trial of the OX40 agonist ivuxolimab. Receptor source: an adult with an advanced solid tumor such as melanoma, head and neck, liver or kidney cancer. CDR3s include the opening cysteine and the closing phenylalanine or tryptophan. The D gene is left open where the match is weak. A row's size may be missing; if present it is once, few, many or a size class.

TGTGCCAGCAGTTTATCGGGCAACCCCCTCAGCCCTGAAGCTTTCTTT	CASSLSGNPLSPEAFF	TRBJ1-1	TRBV27	-	once
TGCGCCAGCAGTTTACAGGGGACTGCCACCGGGGAGCTGTTTTTT	CASSLQGTATGELFF	TRBJ2-2	TRBV4-1	-	-
TGTGCCAGCAGCCGTGACAGGGTACAGTTCTTC	CASSRDRVQFF	TRBJ2-1	TRBV7-9	TRBD1	-
TGTGCCAGCAGCTTAACAGGCAGGGGCCCCTACGAGCAGTACTTC	CASSLTGRGPYEQYF	TRBJ2-7	TRBV7-3	-	-
TGTGCCAGCAGAAGGGAACGTACGAACACCGGGGAGCTGTTTTTT	CASRRERTNTGELFF	TRBJ2-2	TRBV11-2	-	-
TGTGCCAGCAGCTTAGCCGGCAGAGGGGAGCTGTTTTTT	CASSLAGRGELFF	TRBJ2-2	TRBV7-8	-	-
TGTGCCAGCAGCTTGGCGGGGTCCTACGAGCAGTACTTC	CASSLAGSYEQYF	TRBJ2-7	TRBV5-4	-	-
TGCGCCAGCAGCTTGTTGCCTAGCGACCTAACCTACGAGCAGTACTTC	CASSLLPSDLTYEQYF	TRBJ2-7	TRBV5-1	-	-
TGTGCCAGCTCACCAGGGGATGGTCAGCCCCAGCATTTT	CASSPGDGQPQHF	TRBJ1-5	TRBV18	-	few
TGTGCCAGCAGCTTAGACACAGGGGCCTATGGCTACACCTTC	CASSLDTGAYGYTF	TRBJ1-2	TRBV7-2	TRBD1	-
TGTGCCAGCAGTGTGGGGCTTAGGGTAGACACTGAAGCTTTCTTT	CASSVGLRVDTEAFF	TRBJ1-1	TRBV6-1	-	once
TGCGCCAGCAGTCAGGGCAGGGAGCAGTACTTC	CASSQGREQYF	TRBJ2-7	TRBV23-1	-	once
TGTGCCAGCAGCTCCCAATCCTCGTCCAGAACCGGGGAGCTGTTTTTT	CASSSQSSSRTGELFF	TRBJ2-2	TRBV7-9	-	-
TGTGCCAGCAGCTCCCTAGCGGGAGGGAGCGAGCAGTACTTC	CASSSLAGGSEQYF	TRBJ2-7	TRBV7-2	TRBD2	-
TGTGCCAGCAAGTTTGGTGGCTCTGGGGCCAACGTCCTGACTTTC	CASKFGGSGANVLTF	TRBJ2-6	TRBV7-9	-	-
TGTGCCAGCACCTCTCCTGAAGACAGGGGTTTCAATGAGCAGTTCTTC	CASTSPEDRGFNEQFF	TRBJ2-1	TRBV7-8	TRBD1	-
TGTGCCAGCTCACCTAGGGGGGAGACCCAGTACTTC	CASSPRGETQYF	TRBJ2-5	TRBV18	-	-
TGTGCCAGCATAGTACCGTTCTCCCAAGATAGCACTGAAGCTTTCTTT	CASIVPFSQDSTEAFF	TRBJ1-1	TRBV21-1	-	-
TGTGCCAGCAGGGGAGCTAACTCTGGAAACACCATATATTTT	CASRGANSGNTIYF	TRBJ1-3	TRBV11-2	-	once
TGTGCCAGTAGGCCAAGTGACACAGATACGCAGTATTTT	CASRPSDTDTQYF	TRBJ2-3	TRBV19	-	-
TGTGCCAGCAGTTTCAGGGGAGAGAACACTGAAGCTTTCTTT	CASSFRGENTEAFF	TRBJ1-1	TRBV11-2	-	few